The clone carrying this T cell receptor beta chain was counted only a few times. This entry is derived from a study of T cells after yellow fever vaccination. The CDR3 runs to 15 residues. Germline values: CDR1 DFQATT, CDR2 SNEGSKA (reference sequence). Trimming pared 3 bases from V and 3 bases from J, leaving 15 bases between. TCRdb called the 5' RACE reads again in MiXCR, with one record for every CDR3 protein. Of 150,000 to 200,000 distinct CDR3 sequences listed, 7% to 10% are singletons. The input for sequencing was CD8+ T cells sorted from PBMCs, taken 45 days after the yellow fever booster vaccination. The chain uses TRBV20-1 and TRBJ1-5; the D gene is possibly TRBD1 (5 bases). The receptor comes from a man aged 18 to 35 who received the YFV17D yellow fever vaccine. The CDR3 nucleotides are TGCAGTGCTAGCGATCCGGGACCACTCAATCAGCCCCAGCATTTT. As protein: CSASDPGPLNQPQHF.